The 7 T cell receptor beta chains in this list originate from one sample, sequenced in a study of neurological immune-mediated disorders. TCRdb reprocessed the 5' RACE reads with MiXCR, giving one entry per CDR3 protein. Of 90,000 to 100,000 distinct CDR3 sequences listed, roughly 3.5% are singletons. Sequenced: PBMCs. The receptors originated from a woman between 18 and 29 years old with multiple sclerosis.

This clonotype was counted between two and nine times. The chain is built from TRBV19 and TRBJ2-7, with TRBD2 identical over 12 bases. This CDR3 is built from 14 residues. Trimming removed 4 bases from V and 7 bases from J; junction bases left unmatched: 5. CDR1 is LNHDA, CDR2 SQIVND, per germline (reference sequence). The CDR3 region is CASSTSGRAREQYF. The CDR3 DNA reads as TGTGCCAGTAGTACTAGCGGGAGGGCCAGGGAGCAGTACTTC.

This clonotype was detected ten times or more. V usage is TRBV20-1 and J usage is TRBJ2-7; a possible D gene is TRBD2 (7 bases). Germline CDR1 and CDR2: DFQATT and SNEGSKA (reference sequence). V dropped 3 bases and J dropped 0 bases, with 27 bases sitting between them. This CDR3 is 19 amino acids long. CDR3 in amino acids: CSARAQWGGARIVSYEQYF. The CDR3 DNA is TGCAGTGCTAGGGCCCAGTGGGGGGGCGCTAGGATAGTCTCCTACGAGCAGTACTTC.

This clonotype was picked up many times. The V call is TRBV20-1, the J call TRBJ2-1, with 10 bases that match TRBD2. This CDR3 has 18 residues. Germline values: CDR1 DFQATT, CDR2 SNEGSKA (reference sequence). The V segment lost 5 bases and the J segment 5 bases; nucleotides outside the gene matches: 18. The chain's CDR3 is CSAPVIAGGPAADNEQFF. As DNA, the CDR3 is TGCAGTGCTCCCGTGATAGCGGGGGGTCCGGCCGCGGACAATGAGCAGTTCTTC.

This clonotype appeared a few times. The chain carries TRBV18 and TRBJ2-3, with TRBD1 as a possible D gene (5 bases). The CDR3 runs to 15 residues. CDR1 and CDR2 (germline): KGHSH, LQKENI. The V end was cut by 5 bases, the J end by 0 bases, with 12 bases between. The DNA of the CDR3 is TGTGCCAGCTCAAATCGACAGACAAGCACAGATACGCAGTATTTT. Its protein product is CASSNRQTSTDTQYF.

This clonotype has at least ten counts. The chain joins TRBV20-1 to TRBJ1-5; D remains unclear. The V gene lost 3 bases and the J gene lost 6 bases, with 3 bases spanning the gap. The CDR3 loop spans 10 amino acids. CDR1 is DFQATT and CDR2 is SNEGSKA in the germline V gene (reference sequence). The CDR3 nucleotides are TGCAGTGCTAGTTCTCAGCCCCAGCATTTT. Translation gives CSASSQPQHF.

This clonotype was counted many times. The V call is TRBV20-1, the J call TRBJ2-4; 9 positions agree with TRBD2. There are 14 residues in the CDR3. The V segment lost 5 bases and the J segment 9 bases; nucleotides outside the gene matches: 11. The germline gives CDR1 DFQATT, CDR2 SNEGSKA (reference sequence). The CDR3 DNA sequence: TGCAGTGCTGAGCCATCTAGCGGGGCGAGCATTCAGTACTTC. It yields the protein CSAEPSSGASIQYF.

There are many counts of this clonotype. This rearrangement joins TRBV7-9 to TRBJ1-5, with D perhaps matching TRBD1 (5 bases). Looked up from germline, CDR1 is SEHNR and CDR2 is FQNEAQ (reference sequence). Trimming removed 3 bases from V and 3 bases from J, with 9 bases in between. The CDR3 loop spans 14 amino acids. For the CDR3, the DNA is TGTGCCAGCAGCTTTTCCGGACACAATCAGCCCCAGCATTTT. Its protein is CASSFSGHNQPQHF.